This record looks at one T cell receptor beta chain sequence and its context. This receptor's antigen is unknown. Base qualities are not provided; no much larger clone lies one nucleotide away. The junction carries 7 bases between V and J, which are trimmed by 2 bases and 8 bases respectively. The CDR3 has 11 amino acids, counting the end cysteine and phenylalanine. Left in the record is the CDR3 DNA by itself, 33 bases read in frame from the first base. The germline V gene (reference sequence) specifies SGHKS as CDR1 and YYEKEE as CDR2. The source of the sample is a study of cytomegalovirus exposure and HLA in healthy donors (dated by TCRdb to the late 2010s). Concerning the study at large: An earlier analysis of several hundred of the donors reported about 250 Gb of sequence data and 120 million or so unique TCR beta sequences from 150 million to 200 million T cells. The study was designed to test whether signatures of past pathogen exposure could be identified by cataloging public T cell receptors. To study patterns of TCR occurrence, a later analysis re-analyzed previously published TCR beta repertoires from more than 550 donors and added high-resolution HLA genotyping. All discovery cohort repertoires had been generated on a single sequencing platform. Among around 400 genotyped donors of the cohort, an average of around 220,000 unique TCR beta nucleotide sequences was sequenced per donor, of which roughly 18% were non-productive. The study combined high-throughput TCR immunosequencing, statistical association of individual TCRs with disease status, and machine learning to predict cytomegalovirus infection status. In the later analysis, no new phenotypic data were used to find candidate immune exposures; instead, reliance was placed on TCR beta sequences and their occurrence across donors. In addition to the first cohort of around 670 subjects, a separate validation cohort of 120 different subjects was used. Genome-wide SNP genotypes for about three fifths of the roughly 700 donors were used in a later genetic analysis, which treated that subset as a discovery cohort. The genetic ancestry cluster associated with self-reported Caucasian donors included 70% to 85% of the roughly 380 genotyped donors. HLA typing included class I and class II loci at four-digit resolution. Roughly 5 DR-DQ haplotypes were handled as single units for association and clustering, since linkage in the cohort was strong. An earlier analysis of about 620 of the donors applied high-throughput TCR beta sequencing to assess whether each TCR beta V gene segment acted as functional or pseudogenic. About 280 gigabases of sequencing data and around 87 million unique TCR sequences were included in an early release covering about 700 HLA-typed donors. Using immunosequencing, the study profiled T cell repertoires from about 650 subjects and related those repertoires to cytomegalovirus serostatus. Typing coverage varied by locus: roughly 629-640 donors for A, B, C, DRB1 and DQB1; approximately 500 for DQA1; 600 to 610 for DPA1; roughly 450 for DPB1. Donor age, sex, ethnicity and CMV serostatus were compiled alongside the repertoire data. Study-level results and caveats: Assigning TCR associations to individual alleles was difficult when HLA alleles, especially DR and DQ, strongly co-occurred. Because HLA typing was missing for some donors at each locus, association tests included only the typed subset. According to the authors, the approach could potentially be generalized to other disease states and immunological phenotypes. Compared with equally common non-associated chains, HLA-associated TCR beta chains in a later analysis were more clonally expanded and had lower generation probabilities. A later analysis found that TCR association rates varied across HLA loci, with DRB1 alleles showing the most associated TCRs and HLA-C alleles the fewest. The classifier was reported to diagnose cytomegalovirus status with high specificity and sensitivity in both the original cohort and the validation cohort. In this cohort, only TCR beta chains were sequenced, and detectable features were limited by the absence of alpha or paired-chain data. A further reported finding was that TCR beta sequences accurately predicted the HLA-A and HLA-B alleles for most subjects in the first cohort. Several of the top co-occurrence clusters appeared to be linked to parvovirus B19, influenza, CMV and Epstein-Barr virus, according to a later analysis. The sequencing pipeline was judged likely to have produced a cluster of highly shared sequence variants as a technical artifact. At a false discovery rate of 0.05, a later analysis linked about 16,000 TCR beta sequences to specific HLA alleles. A later genetic analysis reported fewer N-insertions in productive TCRs among donors in an Asian-associated ancestry cluster than the roughly 700-donor mean. Three of the identified cytomegalovirus-associated TCR beta chains were confirmed in vitro to be specific for cytomegalovirus antigens. The 87-base-pair reads could not distinguish some IMGT-functional V segments, including TRBV6-2 and TRBV6-3, so those segments were excluded. The study gave a list of around 170 TCR beta chains associated with cytomegalovirus. Sequencing depth was assumed to be roughly uniform across donors in the presence/absence analyses, though that assumption may not hold. CMV serostatus was the only immune exposure information available for the cohort. Correlated functional status among segregating V segments might reflect linkage disequilibrium, but an unknown experimental factor could not be ruled out. Most TCR sequences were seen in very few donors, while some public TCRs were found in many individuals. Over 15 rarely observed V segments, including chromosome 9 orphons, were excluded from the earlier analysis of 550 to 700 of the donors because counts were too low. A later analysis found that most CMV-associated TCR beta chains appeared HLA-restricted, with HLA associations seemingly driven largely by CMV exposure. Broadly in line with IMGT annotations, most TCR beta V segments showed up in productive rearrangements about 90% or about 30% of the time in an earlier analysis of 587 of the donors. A later genetic analysis associated a missense DCLRE1C variant with V-gene and J-gene trimming of TCR beta chains, and an independent cohort replicated the association.

The cohort was made up of 666 healthy bone marrow donors. All cohort members were sampled while nominally healthy, although unrecorded immune exposures were likely present. The donor was CMV seronegative and was included in the group of a few hundred seronegative cohort members. Each donor provided a peripheral blood sample, and peripheral blood mononuclear cells were used for TCR beta sequencing. The Qiagen DNeasy Blood Extraction Kit was used to extract genomic DNA from the blood cell samples. To prepare the library, the immunoSEQ multiplex PCR assay was applied. For the multiplex PCR, a mixture combining 60 forward primers for TCR Vbeta segments and 13 reverse primers for TCR Jbeta segments was used. The CDR3 region of rearranged TCR beta genes was amplified from genomic DNA by a multiplex PCR assay. On the Illumina HiSeq System, the amplified TCR beta libraries were sequenced as 87-base-pair reads. Turning to the authors' computational methods: A later analysis counted some 74 million unique TCR beta chains across the 550 to 700 repertoires, and approximately 11 million of these chains were shared by at least two donors. Raw reads were error-corrected and collapsed into unique sequences by a nearest-neighbor algorithm in which closely related sequences were merged to remove PCR and sequencing errors. V, D and J gene segments were assigned by aligning CDR3 sequences to IMGT reference sequences. For a sequence to be retained, a match of at least six nucleotides to both a V gene segment and a J gene segment was required. Rearrangements were called productive when the CDR3 lacked stop codons and stayed in frame with V and J; all others were non-productive. Following IMGT convention, CDR3 was defined as the stretch from the second conserved V-encoded cysteine up to the conserved J-encoded phenylalanine. Sequences without an unambiguous match to a single V gene segment were excluded from the earlier analysis of almost 600 of the donors. An earlier analysis of several hundred of the donors called V segments functional above 56.7% productive rearrangements and segregating when the between-donor standard deviation exceeded 5%. A statistical classification framework was built to diagnose cytomegalovirus status from the catalog of TCR beta chain sequences. V and J gene assignment, in a later analysis, came from comparing TCR nucleotide sequences with IMGT/GENE-DB human TR gene sequences. A later analysis assigned CDR3 sequences and most-parsimonious VDJ recombination scenarios with the TCRdist pipeline. In a later analysis, each TCR beta chain was defined by its CDR3 amino acid sequence together with its V-gene family, and reads lacking a unique V-gene family were excluded. As a way to deal with suspected cross-contamination and a sequencing artifact, a later analysis dropped nearly 600 nucleotide sequences that were highly shared and had low generation probability. In a later analysis, a clonal expansion index was calculated for each public chain from normalized within-repertoire ranks of inferred template counts. Generation probabilities in a later analysis came from a VDJ recombination model fitted to out-of-frame rearrangements, and those results were checked against IGoR. Hypergeometric tests were used in a later analysis to score TCR-TCR, TCR-HLA and TCR-CMV co-occurrence, with a repertoire-size bias correction applied to the TCR pairs. A later analysis estimated false discovery rates by permuting HLA or CMV assignments 20 times. In a later analysis, co-occurring TCRs were grouped with DBSCAN, and TCRdist sequence similarity was added when clustering was performed within HLA-allele-positive subsets. Co-occurrence clustering excluded repertoires with fewer than 30,000 or more than 120,000 public chains, plus five with anomalous nucleotide sharing. In its TCRdb copy, this immuneACCESS table keeps in-frame sequences only and misses some clones. Where compared with another copy, unresolved V genes explain less than half of these, and the others have no known cause. The D gene and trimming were derived from the DNA, and the V and J assignments and clone size from that table. For this sample there are approximately 170,000 clones; 80% to 90% appear just once. The ten top clones hold 2% to 2.5% of the sample.

The receptor was derived from a male donor in good health and CMV-seronegative. The chain couples TRBV5-5 to TRBJ1-2, with no confidently assigned D gene. Material: PBMCs. Here is the DNA: TGTGCCAGCAGCTTCAGTACAGGCTACACCTTC. Its translation is CASSFSTGYTF.